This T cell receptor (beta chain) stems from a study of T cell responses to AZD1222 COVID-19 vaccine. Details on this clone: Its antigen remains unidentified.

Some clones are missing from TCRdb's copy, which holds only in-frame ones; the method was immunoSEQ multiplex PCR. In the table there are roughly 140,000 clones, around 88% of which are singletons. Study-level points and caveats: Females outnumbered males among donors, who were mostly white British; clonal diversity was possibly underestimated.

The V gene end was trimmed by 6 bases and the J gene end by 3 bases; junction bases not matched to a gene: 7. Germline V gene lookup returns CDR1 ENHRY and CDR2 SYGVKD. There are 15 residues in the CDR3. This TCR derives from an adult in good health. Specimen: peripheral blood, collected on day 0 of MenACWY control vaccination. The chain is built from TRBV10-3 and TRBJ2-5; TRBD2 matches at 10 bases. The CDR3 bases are TGTGCCATCAGGAGAGCGGGGGGGCCTGAAGAGACCCAGTACTTC. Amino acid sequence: CAIRRAGGPEETQYF.